This is a list of T cell receptor beta chains from one sample in a study of OX40 agonist ivuxolimab in advanced cancers. Using immunoSEQ multiplex PCR, the repertoire was profiled, and TCRdb retains in-frame clones only, with some absent. The top ten clones hold roughly 8% of a sample with about 73,000 clones, around 83% of them seen once. Here the sequenced sample was CD4+ or CD8+ T cells sorted from blood, taken in a trial of the OX40 agonist ivuxolimab. The receptors stem from an adult with an advanced solid tumor such as melanoma, head and neck, liver or kidney cancer. The conserved cysteine and the conserved F or W are not part of the CDR3 here. Fields, in order: V gene, CDR3 length, CDR3 protein.

V: TRBV7-3; length: 13; CDR3: ASSLRQGAGEELF
V: TRBV5-1; length: 13; CDR3: ASSLGGARNTEAF
V: TRBV7-3; length: 16; CDR3: ASSPRGLAVSGANVLT
V: TRBV28; length: 14; CDR3: ASKSWKRPRGSEAF
V: TRBV27; length: 10; CDR3: ASSSGNQPQH
V: TRBV6-6; length: 13; CDR3: ASSSSGRSSYEQY
V: TRBV25-1; length: 13; CDR3: ASRPGDRGTGELF
V: TRBV5-1; length: 13; CDR3: ASSLASTSSYEQY
V: TRBV5-6; length: 14; CDR3: ASTLLGTGGTDTQY
V: TRBV2; length: 12; CDR3: ASTLTGGETEAF
V: TRBV7-3; length: 12; CDR3: ASSASDLGTEAF
V: TRBV2; length: 10; CDR3: ASSQRQIGYT
V: TRBV29-1; length: 9; CDR3: SAIRLSTQY
V: TRBV18; length: 13; CDR3: ASSLNAGQGYEQY
V: TRBV10-3; length: 9; CDR3: AIRQTYEQY
V: TRBV6-6; length: 12; CDR3: ASSYYGGPETQY
V: TRBV2; length: 12; CDR3: ASSRDRGRETQY
V: TRBV30; length: 10; CDR3: AWRSGPYEQY
V: TRBV5-1; length: 14; CDR3: ASSLDRAGSYNEQF
V: TRBV5-5; length: 12; CDR3: ASSRTSPLYEQY
V: TRBV28; length: 12; CDR3: ASSFSPTLGEQY
V: TRBV28; length: 14; CDR3: ASSLPQGGGGTEAF
V: TRBV9; length: 13; CDR3: ASTVRTGLQETQY
V: TRBV5-1; length: 10; CDR3: ASSLRSDIQY
V: TRBV9; length: 15; CDR3: ASSVGPSGVPANTQY
V: TRBV4-1; length: 12; CDR3: ASSLREGPDEQY
V: TRBV6-1; length: 14; CDR3: ASSVENRGVGETQY
V: TRBV5-1; length: 11; CDR3: ASGLGQFYGYT
V: TRBV2; length: 14; CDR3: ASSPRQGGLYQPQH
V: TRBV7-8; length: 13; CDR3: ASGRALRGYNEQF
V: TRBV19; length: 11; CDR3: ASSIRDIPEAF
V: TRBV9; length: 13; CDR3: ASSDGGLTGNTIY
V: TRBV4-3; length: 16; CDR3: ASSHLGDSGGLRDTQY
V: TRBV6-6; length: 13; CDR3: ASSYSGDLSYEQY
V: TRBV28; length: 11; CDR3: ASTLSWTGELF
V: TRBV28; length: 12; CDR3: ASSKSTGIGELF
V: TRBV7-9; length: 10; CDR3: ASSRGWQPQH
V: TRBV6-5; length: 13; CDR3: ASTTLGQGGNEQF
V: TRBV18; length: 16; CDR3: ANSRTGGARQNTGELF
V: TRBV5-1; length: 12; CDR3: ASSLQGPNEKLF
V: TRBV6-6; length: 10; CDR3: ASKSGGETQY
V: TRBV2; length: 13; CDR3: ASSERGTGTGELF
V: TRBV5-1; length: 14; CDR3: ASSTGTAISGNTIY
V: TRBV14; length: 13; CDR3: ASSPWDRGHGELF
V: TRBV7-3; length: 14; CDR3: ASSLIWGRHTGELF
V: TRBV10-3; length: 13; CDR3: AISGSSGRTDTQY
V: TRBV6-5; length: 11; CDR3: ASSEVSNSPLH
V: TRBV5-1; length: 11; CDR3: ASSYLGLDTQY
V: TRBV28; length: 13; CDR3: ASSPTKGQNYEQY
V: TRBV12-5; length: 11; CDR3: ASARGAPYEQF
V: TRBV7-3; length: 11; CDR3: ASSLGRQETQY
V: TRBV6-7; length: 13; CDR3: ARKGISAETYEQY